This T cell receptor beta chain stems from a study of shared clonotypes between healthy human individuals. Study conclusions and caveats: How much donors shared clonotypes was expected to be affected by sequencing depth. Generally, estimated richness proved larger in naive subsets than it did in memory subsets. Even with large depth, rarefaction showed that sorted-subset sequencing was incomplete.

Germline assignment: CDR1 MNHEY and CDR2 SMNVEV (reference sequence). The V and J ends lost 2 bases and 2 bases respectively, with 9 bases between them. The CDR3 contains 15 residues. Terminally differentiated effector memory CD45RA+ cells were left out of the naive CD8 fraction, which was CD45RO-negative and positively selected for CCR7. As for this clone: The antigen remains unidentified.

Data came from immunoSEQ multiplex PCR; TCRdb stores just in-frame clones and leaves some out. Here the sample spans roughly 2.1 million clones, approximately 94% being singletons. This sequence was found in a man younger than 35 in good health. Some clones in this sample may be carry-over from other donors' samples. The sample consisted of naive CD8+ T cells from PBMCs. This chain uses TRBV27 with TRBJ2-2; maybe TRBD1 (5 bases). In DNA form, the CDR3 reads TGTGCCAGCAGTTTACGACAGAGAAACACCGGGGAGCTGTTTTTT. It codes for CASSLRQRNTGELFF.